This T cell receptor beta chain was sequenced in a study of human thymus T cells. Sequenced by immunoSEQ multiplex PCR; TCRdb stores in-frame clones only, minus some. The sample includes about 50,000 clones, roughly 94% of them seen just once. The people who donated were healthy Finnish babies having corrective surgery for congenital heart defects. Half of the eight donors gave roughly 0.5-1 mL blood during surgery. Blood DNA came from all available leukocytes, not a fixed cell number. As regards this clone: The antigen is not known.

The CDR3 loop spans 17 amino acids. Trimming stripped 5 bases from V and 2 bases from J, with 22 bases between. Germline CDR1 and CDR2: MDHEN and SYDVKM. Findings of the study overall: Gene usage (both V and J) appeared biased in thymic and blood repertoires.

This sequence joins TRBV28 and TRBJ2-7; the D gene is possibly TRBD1 (6 bases). The TCR was taken from a girl in the first two years of life with a congenital heart defect but otherwise immunologically healthy. Sequenced: blood. In DNA, the CDR3 is TGTGCCAGCAGTAAGGGCTTGGGCCAGGGGATAGCCTACGAGCAGTACTTC. This sequence encodes CASSKGLGQGIAYEQYF.